The 5 T cell receptor beta chains reported below all come from one sample, sequenced in a study of cytomegalovirus exposure and HLA in healthy donors. Researchers ran the PCR with 60 Vbeta and 13 Jbeta primers. Sequencing was performed with immunoSEQ multiplex PCR; in TCRdb, only in-frame clones are kept and a portion is missing. The sample totals roughly 30,000 clones. The sequenced material came from PBMCs. The receptors originated from a woman between 35 and 50 years old in good health and CMV-seropositive.

V gene TRBV19 combines with J gene TRBJ1-1; TRBD1 matches 8 bases. Looked up from germline, CDR1 is LNHDA and CDR2 is SQIVND (reference sequence). CDR3 size: 14 residues. With 3 bases clipped from V and 3 bases from J, the junction kept 3 bases outside the gene matches. CDR3 sequence reads: CASSIGQGDTEAFF. CDR3 sequence (DNA): TGTGCCAGTAGTATTGGACAGGGTGACACTGAAGCTTTCTTT.

The chain is built from TRBV5-6 and TRBJ1-2, with a possible D match to TRBD1 (6 bases). The length of the CDR3 is 14 residues. The ends were cut back, 1 base at V and 4 bases at J, with 11 bases in the middle. The germline V gene has CDR1 SGHDT and CDR2 YYEEEE. In DNA form, the CDR3 reads TGTGCCAGCAGCTTGCAGGGGCGAATCTATGGCTACACCTTC. The encoded protein is CASSLQGRIYGYTF.

The rearrangement uses TRBV28 and TRBJ2-3; 10 positions match TRBD2. After removal of 2 bases from V and 0 bases from J, the junction contained 8 bases not matched to a gene. Germline V CDR1 and CDR2: MDHEN, SYDVKM. CDR3 length equals 18 residues. CDR3 nucleotides: TGTGCCAGCAGTTTAGACAAATGGACTAGCGGAAGCACAGATACGCAGTATTTT. Translated: CASSLDKWTSGSTDTQYF.

This chain links TRBV2 with TRBJ1-5, with unresolved D. The CDR3 is made up of 12 amino acids. The germline V gene encodes CDR1 SNHLY and CDR2 FYNNEI. Trimming removed 4 bases at V and 6 bases at J, with 7 bases between. The CDR3 region has the DNA TGTGCCAGCAGTGTTTACGGTCAGCCCCAGCATTTT. This sequence encodes CASSVYGQPQHF. The full variable domain, completed using reference TRBV2 and TRBJ1-5, is EPEVTQTPSHQVTQMGQEVILRCVPISNHLYFYWYRQILGQKVEFLVSFYNNEISEKSEIFDDQFSVERPDGSNFTLKIRSTKLEDSAMYFCASSVYGQPQHFGDGTRLSIL.

This rearrangement joins TRBV28 to TRBJ1-2, with D possibly being TRBD1 (6 bases). The V gene's germline CDR1 is MDHEN and CDR2 SYDVKM. V was clipped by 5 bases and J by 5 bases, with 12 bases between them. The CDR3 extends over 13 amino acids. CDR3 sequence reads: CASSRRQGYGYTF. The CDR3 nucleotides read TGTGCCAGCAGTCGTCGGCAGGGGTATGGCTACACCTTC.